These 6 T cell receptor beta chains were all obtained from the same sample, sequenced in a study of CD8 T cells in ankylosing spondylitis. Study results and caveats: What appeared characteristic of ankylosing spondylitis blood was a TCR beta motif of under 10 highly homologous variants.

Their specific antigens are unknown. TCRdb analysed the 5' RACE reads with MiXCR anew, one entry per CDR3 protein. The sample has around 890,000 distinct CDR3 sequences; over 9.5% are singletons. Sequences were obtained from blood, either unsorted or a sorted T cell fraction (not recorded which). The source of these receptors is a male donor with ankylosing spondylitis.

This clonotype was seen more than once but under ten times. The rearrangement joins TRBV4-3 to TRBJ2-3; the D is unclear. V shed 2 bases and J shed 3 bases, with 9 bases lying between them. The CDR3 extends over 14 amino acids. Germline assignment: CDR1 LGHNA and CDR2 YSLEER. The CDR3, as DNA: TGCGCCAGCAGCCAACAACGAGCGACAGATACGCAGTATTTT. It translates to CASSQQRATDTQYF.

There are a few counts of this clonotype. The chain links TRBV6-1 to TRBJ2-7; TRBD2 aligns across 9 bases. The CDR3 totals 15 residues. V trimming: 1 base; J trimming: 2 bases; junction bases outside the gene matches: 3. In germline, CDR1 is MNHNS, CDR2 SASEGT. The CDR3 DNA reads TGTGCCAGCAGTGAAGGGAGCGGGGGGACCTACGAGCAGTACTTC. It encodes CASSEGSGGTYEQYF.

In its sample, this clonotype was seen a few times. The CDR3 loop is CSARPDARDIQYF. For the CDR3, the DNA is TGCAGTGCTAGGCCCGACGCGAGAGACATTCAGTACTTC. This chain links TRBV20-1 with TRBJ2-4; D uncertain. The CDR3 is made up of 13 amino acids. The V gene lost 3 bases and the J gene lost 8 bases, with 14 bases spanning the gap. Germline lookup yields CDR1 DFQATT and CDR2 SNEGSKA (reference sequence).

A few counts support this clonotype. This chain uses TRBV5-6 with TRBJ1-1; D remains unclear. V dropped 0 bases and J dropped 4 bases, with 10 bases sitting between them. Germline loops: CDR1 SGHDT, CDR2 YYEEEE. CDR3 length equals 14 residues. The CDR3 reads CASSLGFRTTEAFF. The CDR3 DNA reads TGTGCCAGCAGCTTGGGATTTCGAACCACTGAAGCTTTCTTT.

This clonotype was detected only a few times. The chain has TRBV18 and TRBJ2-7; TRBD2 is a possible D gene (6 bases). CDR1 and CDR2 (germline): KGHSH, LQKENI. CDR3 length equals 14 residues. Trimming took off 6 bases at V and 5 bases at J, with 17 bases between the two ends. The CDR3 nucleotides are TGTGCCAGCTCCCGGCGGGGACGAACCGACGAGCAGTACTTC. It codes for CASSRRGRTDEQYF.

This clonotype was counted only a few times. The chain is built from TRBV7-2 and TRBJ1-6, with D uncertain. The CDR3 has 13 amino acids. Germline V lookup: CDR1 SGHTA, CDR2 FQGNSA. Trimming left V 4 bases short and J 13 bases short, with 14 bases between. CDR3 DNA: TGTGCCAGCAGCTCCACGGGGAGTTGGCCCCTCCACTTT. Its protein is CASSSTGSWPLHF.